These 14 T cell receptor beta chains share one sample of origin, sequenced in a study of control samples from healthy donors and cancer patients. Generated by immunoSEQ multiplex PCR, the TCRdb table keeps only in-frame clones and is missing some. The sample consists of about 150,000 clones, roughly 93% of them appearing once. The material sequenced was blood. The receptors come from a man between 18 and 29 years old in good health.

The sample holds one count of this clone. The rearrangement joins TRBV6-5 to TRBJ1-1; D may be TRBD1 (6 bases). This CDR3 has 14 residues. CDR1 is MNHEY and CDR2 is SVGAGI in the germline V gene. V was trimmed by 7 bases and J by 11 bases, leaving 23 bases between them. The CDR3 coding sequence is TGTGCCAGCACCGAACCCACAGGGTTATTACGGGCTTTCTTT. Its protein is CASTEPTGLLRAFF.

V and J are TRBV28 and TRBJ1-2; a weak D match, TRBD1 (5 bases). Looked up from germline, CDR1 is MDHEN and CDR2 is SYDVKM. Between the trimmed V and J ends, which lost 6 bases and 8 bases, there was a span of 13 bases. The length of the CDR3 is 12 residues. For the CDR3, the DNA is TGTGCCAGCAGGCTTACAGGAAGGGGCTACACCTTC. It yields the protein CASRLTGRGYTF.

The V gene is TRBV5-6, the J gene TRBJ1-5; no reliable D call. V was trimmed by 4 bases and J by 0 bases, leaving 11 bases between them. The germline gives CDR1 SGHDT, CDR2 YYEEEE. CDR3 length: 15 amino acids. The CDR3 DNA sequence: TGTGCCAGCAGCCCGTCCATTAATAGCAATCAGCCCCAGCATTTT. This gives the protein CASSPSINSNQPQHF.

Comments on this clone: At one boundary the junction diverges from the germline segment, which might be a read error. In DNA form, the CDR3 reads TGTGCCAGCAGCTTATTTTTCCCTTACGGGGGGTTC. Protein sequence: CASSLFFPYGGF. This rearrangement joins TRBV5-8 to TRBJ2-7; 7 bases agree with TRBD2. The CDR3 totals 12 residues. Germline V gene lookup returns CDR1 SGHTS and CDR2 YDEGEE.

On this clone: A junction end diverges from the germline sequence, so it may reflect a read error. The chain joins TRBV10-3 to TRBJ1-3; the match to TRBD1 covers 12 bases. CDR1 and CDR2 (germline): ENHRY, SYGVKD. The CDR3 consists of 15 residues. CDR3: CAIRGTGGPGSTIYF. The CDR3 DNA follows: TGTGCCATCAGAGGGACAGGGGGCCCTGGAAGCACCATATATTTT.

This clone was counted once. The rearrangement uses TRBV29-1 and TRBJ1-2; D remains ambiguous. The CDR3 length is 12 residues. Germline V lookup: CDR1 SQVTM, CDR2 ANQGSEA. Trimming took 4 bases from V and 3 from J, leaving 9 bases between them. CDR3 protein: CSVAQTDYGYTF. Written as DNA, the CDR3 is TGCAGCGTTGCCCAGACGGACTATGGCTACACCTTC.

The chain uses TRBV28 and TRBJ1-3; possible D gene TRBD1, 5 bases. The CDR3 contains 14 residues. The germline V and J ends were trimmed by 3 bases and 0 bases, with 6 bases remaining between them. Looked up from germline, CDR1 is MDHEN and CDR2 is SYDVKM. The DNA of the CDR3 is TGTGCCAGCAGTTTCACAGGCTCTGGAAACACCATATATTTT. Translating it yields CASSFTGSGNTIYF. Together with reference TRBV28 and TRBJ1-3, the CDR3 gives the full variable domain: DVKVTQSSRYLVKRTGEKVFLECVQDMDHENMFWYRQDPGLGLRLIYFSYDVKMKEKGDIPEGYSVSREKKERFSLILESASTNQTSMYLCASSFTGSGNTIYFGEGSWLTVV.

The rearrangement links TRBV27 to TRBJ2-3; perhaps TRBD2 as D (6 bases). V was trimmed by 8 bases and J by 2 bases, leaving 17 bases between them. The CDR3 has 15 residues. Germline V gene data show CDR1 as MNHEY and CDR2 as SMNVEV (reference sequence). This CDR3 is CASLPLGRSTDTQYF. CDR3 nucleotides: TGTGCCAGCCTTCCGCTCGGGAGATCCACAGATACGCAGTATTTT.

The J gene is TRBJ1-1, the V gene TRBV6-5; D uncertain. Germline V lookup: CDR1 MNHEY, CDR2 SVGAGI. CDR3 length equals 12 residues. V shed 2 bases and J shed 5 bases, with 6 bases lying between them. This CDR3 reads CASSYTGTEAFF. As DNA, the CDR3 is TGTGCCAGCAGTTACACGGGAACTGAAGCTTTCTTT.

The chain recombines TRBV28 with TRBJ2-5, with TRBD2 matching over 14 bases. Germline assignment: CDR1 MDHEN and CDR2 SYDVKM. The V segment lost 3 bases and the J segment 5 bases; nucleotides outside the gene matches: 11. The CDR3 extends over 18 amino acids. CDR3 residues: CASSLLTSGRAYRETQYF. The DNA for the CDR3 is TGTGCCAGCAGTTTGCTGACTAGCGGGAGGGCCTATAGGGAGACCCAGTACTTC.

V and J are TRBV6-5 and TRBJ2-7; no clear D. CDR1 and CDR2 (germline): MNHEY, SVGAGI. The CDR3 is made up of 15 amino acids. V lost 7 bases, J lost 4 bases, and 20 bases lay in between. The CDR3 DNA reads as TGTGCCAGCACTCGGACGGATTCAGAAGGGTACGAGCAGTACTTC. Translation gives CASTRTDSEGYEQYF.

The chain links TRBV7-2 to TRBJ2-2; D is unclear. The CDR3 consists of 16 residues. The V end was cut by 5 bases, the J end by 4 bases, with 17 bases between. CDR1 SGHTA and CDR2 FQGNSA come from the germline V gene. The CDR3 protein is CASSVQVGVSTGELFF. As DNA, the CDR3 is TGTGCCAGCAGCGTCCAGGTTGGGGTTAGCACCGGGGAGCTGTTTTTT. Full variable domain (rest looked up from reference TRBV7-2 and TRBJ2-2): GAGVSQSPSNKVTEKGKDVELRCDPISGHTALYWYRQSLGQGLEFLIYFQGNSAPDKSGLPSDRFSAERTGGSVSTLTIQRTQQEDSAVYLCASSVQVGVSTGELFFGEGSRLTVL.

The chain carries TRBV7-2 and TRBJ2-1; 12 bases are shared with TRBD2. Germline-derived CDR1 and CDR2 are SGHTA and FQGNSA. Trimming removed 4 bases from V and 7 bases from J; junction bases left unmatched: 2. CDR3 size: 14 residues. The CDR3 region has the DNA TGTGCCAGCAGCTGGACTAGCGGGATGAATGAGCAGTTCTTC. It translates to CASSWTSGMNEQFF.

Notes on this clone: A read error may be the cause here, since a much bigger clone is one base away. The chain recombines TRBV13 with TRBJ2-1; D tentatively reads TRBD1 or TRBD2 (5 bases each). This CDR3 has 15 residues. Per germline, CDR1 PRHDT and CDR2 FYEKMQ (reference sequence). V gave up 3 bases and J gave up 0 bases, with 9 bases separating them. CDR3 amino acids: CASSLWGSSYNEQFF. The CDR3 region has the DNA TGTGCCAGCAGCTTGTGGGGGAGCTCCTACAATGAGCAGTTCTTC.